Shown below are 31 T cell receptor beta chains from a single sample sequenced in a study of Graves' ophthalmopathy and Graves' hyperthyroidism (dated by TCRdb to 2016 to 2019). TCRdb names Illumina HiSeq 2000 as the instrument used. For repertoire sequencing, the TCR beta CDR3 regions were amplified from RNA transcripts. HTBI primers and the Qiagen OneStep RT-PCR kit were used in a first-round RT-PCR, which was followed by a second-round multiplex PCR, size selection and purification. The raw public data were reprocessed by TCRdb itself: fastp quality trimming at Q25, MiXCR clonotype calling, in-frame beta chains only. Identical CDR3 proteins give one entry, which carries the most common genes and DNA. The sample table holds 200,000 to 250,000 distinct CDR3 sequences, of which 45% were seen once. The ten largest clones represent about 45% of the sample. The sequenced sample was peripheral blood. Receptor source: an adult man with Graves' ophthalmopathy.

This clonotype turned up a few times. CDR3 coding DNA: TGTGCCAGCAGTCGTGGACAGTTTGGTGAAAAACTGTTTTTT. Protein sequence: CASSRGQFGEKLFF. The rearrangement links TRBV2 to TRBJ1-4; D might be TRBD1 (6 bases). The CDR3 consists of 14 residues. The germline gives CDR1 SNHLY, CDR2 FYNNEI. V dropped 5 bases and J dropped 7 bases, with 14 bases sitting between them. Full variable domain (remainder filled in from reference TRBV2 and TRBJ1-4): EPEVTQTPSHQVTQMGQEVILRCVPISNHLYFYWYRQILGQKVEFLVSFYNNEISEKSEIFDDQFSVERPDGSNFTLKIRSTKLEDSAMYFCASSRGQFGEKLFFGSGTQLSVL.

This clonotype was picked up a small number of times. The chain has TRBV6-6 and TRBJ1-2; 8 nucleotides agree with TRBD1. The CDR3 totals 15 residues. The germline V gene encodes CDR1 MNHNY and CDR2 SVGAGI (reference sequence). V lost 2 bases to trimming and J lost 2 bases; unmatched junction nucleotides: 4. The CDR3 region is CASSYRGQGNYGYTF. The DNA of the CDR3 is TGTGCCAGCAGTTACCGCGGACAGGGAAACTATGGCTACACCTTC.

There are a few counts of this clonotype. The chain is built from TRBV12-3 or TRBV12-4 and TRBJ2-2; maybe TRBD2 (5 bases). The CDR3 is made up of 14 amino acids. V was pared by 3 bases and J by 1 base, with 6 bases between. The CDR3 loop is CASSFGLNTGELFF. DNA for the CDR3: TGTGCCAGCAGTTTCGGACTGAACACCGGGGAGCTGTTTTTT.

This sequence joins TRBV12-3 or TRBV12-4 and TRBJ2-2, with D unresolved. The CDR3 is made up of 15 amino acids. CDR3 residues: CASGLGRTNTGELFF. The CDR3 region has the DNA TGTGCTAGTGGTTTAGGCAGAACGAACACCGGGGAGCTGTTTTTT.

The rearrangement joins TRBV19 to TRBJ1-1; D unresolved. Germline CDR1 and CDR2: LNHDA and SQIVND (reference sequence). Deletions cut 1 base from V and 1 base from J, with 7 bases between. The CDR3 has 14 residues. CDR3 DNA: TGTGCCAGTAGTATAGGACTATCGAACACTGAAGCTTTCTTT. This codes for CASSIGLSNTEAFF.

The chain uses TRBV24-1 and TRBJ1-5, with D perhaps TRBD1 (6 bases). CDR3 length: 14 residues. Trimming removed 5 bases from V and 2 bases from J, with 9 bases in between. Germline lookup yields CDR1 KGHDR and CDR2 SFDVKD. CDR3 DNA: TGTGCCACCAGTGGGTCAGGGGGCAATCAGCCCCAGCATTTT. It is translated as CATSGSGGNQPQHF.

The chain employs TRBV29-1 and TRBJ2-7; possibly TRBD1 for D (6 bases). Per germline, CDR1 SQVTM and CDR2 ANQGSEA. V was cut by 2 bases and J by 2 bases, with 13 bases left in between. The CDR3 extends over 14 amino acids. The CDR3 loop reads CSVERPGDPYEQYF. Here the CDR3 DNA reads TGCAGCGTTGAAAGGCCAGGGGATCCCTACGAGCAGTACTTC.

V usage is TRBV3-1 and J usage is TRBJ1-2, with a possible D match to TRBD1 (6 bases). V lost 6 bases and J lost 3, with 17 bases in between. Germline CDR1 reads LGHDT; CDR2 reads YNNKEL (reference sequence). This CDR3 is 15 amino acids long. CDR3 protein: CASSEEGQGYYGYTF. The CDR3 DNA reads as TGTGCCAGCAGTGAAGAGGGCCAGGGGTACTATGGCTACACCTTC.

This chain joins TRBV20-1 and TRBJ2-6; TRBD1 aligns across 11 bases. The CDR3 is 17 residues long. V trimming: 2 bases; J trimming: 4 bases; junction bases outside the gene matches: 7. The germline gives CDR1 DFQATT, CDR2 SNEGSKA (reference sequence). The CDR3 reads CSARFRDRGTGANVLTF. The CDR3, as DNA: TGCAGTGCTAGATTCCGGGACAGGGGGACCGGGGCCAACGTCCTGACTTTC.

The V gene is TRBV7-2, the J gene TRBJ2-3; D gene uncertain. V lost 1 base, J lost 3 bases, and 5 bases lay in between. Germline V gives CDR1 SGHTA, CDR2 FQGNSA. The CDR3 is 13 amino acids. For the CDR3, the DNA is TGTGCCAGCAGCTTAGGGTCGACAGATACGCAGTATTTT. Amino acid sequence: CASSLGSTDTQYF.

In its sample, this clonotype was seen once. The gene calls are TRBV9 and TRBJ2-2; no firm D call. The CDR3 sequence is 16 residues long. The germline CDR1 and CDR2 sequences are SGDLS and YYNGEE. V lost 3 bases, J lost 1 base, and 13 bases lay in between. The CDR3 nucleotides are TGTGCCAGCAGCGCGCCCATTGAGGTGAACACCGGGGAGCTGTTTTTT. This sequence encodes CASSAPIEVNTGELFF. The whole variable domain, remainder taken from reference TRBV9 and TRBJ2-2, is DSGVTQTPKHLITATGQRVTLRCSPRSGDLSVYWYQQSLDQGLQFLIQYYNGEERAKGNILERFSAQQFPDLHSELNLSSLELGDSALYFCASSAPIEVNTGELFFGEGSRLTVL.

V usage is TRBV7-6 and J usage is TRBJ1-4; 9 nucleotides match TRBD1. The V and J ends lost 5 bases and 5 bases, in that order; junction bases with no gene match: 6. The CDR3 runs to 15 residues. Germline loops: CDR1 SGHVS, CDR2 FNYEAQ. The CDR3 DNA sequence: TGTGCCAGCAGCGCCGCCGGGACAGGGAATGAAAAACTGTTTTTT. Its protein product is CASSAAGTGNEKLFF. Full variable domain (remainder filled in from reference TRBV7-6 and TRBJ1-4): GAGVSQSPRYKVTKRGQDVALRCDPISGHVSLYWYRQALGQGPEFLTYFNYEAQQDKSGLPNDRFSAERPEGSISTLTIQRTEQRDSAMYRCASSAAGTGNEKLFFGSGTQLSVL.

The rearrangement uses TRBV5-1 and TRBJ2-2; 7 bases align to TRBD2. Germline V gives CDR1 SGHRS, CDR2 YFSETQ. Unmatched junction bases numbered 5, after V lost 5 bases and J lost 4 bases. The CDR3 has 14 residues. The CDR3: CASSGLGPTGELFF. The CDR3 DNA sequence: TGCGCCAGCAGTGGACTAGGGCCCACCGGGGAGCTGTTTTTT.

This chain connects TRBV4-1 to TRBJ2-7, with 9 positions matching TRBD1. J was trimmed by 2 bases and V by 4 bases; bases with no gene match: 6. Per the germline V gene, CDR1 is MGHRA and CDR2 is YSYEKL. The CDR3 is 15 residues long. The DNA of the CDR3 is TGCGCCAGCAGCCCGGCCGGGACAGGGACCTACGAGCAGTACTTC. It yields the protein CASSPAGTGTYEQYF.

The chain is built from TRBV20-1 and TRBJ2-5; D is unresolved. The DNA end favors TRBJ2-4, so the J call may be wrong. Per the germline V gene, CDR1 is DFQATT and CDR2 is SNEGSKA (reference sequence). The CDR3 is 13 amino acids. CDR3 nucleotides: TGCAGTGCCCTCGGACCCGCCAAAAACATTCAGTACTTC. Its translation: CSALGPAKNIQYF.

This sequence joins TRBV24-1 and TRBJ2-6, with 11 bases fitting TRBD2. V lost 4 bases to trimming and J lost 0 bases; unmatched junction nucleotides: 10. The CDR3 is made up of 20 amino acids. The germline V gene encodes CDR1 KGHDR and CDR2 SFDVKD. The CDR3, as DNA: TGTGCCACCAGTGAGATTGTCGGGACTAGCGGTTCCTCTGGGGCCAACGTCCTGACTTTC. Protein: CATSEIVGTSGSSGANVLTF.

As concerns this clonotype: The conserved final phenylalanine or tryptophan is absent from the CDR3, which likely points to a read error. No DNA is shown, since the ends of the CDR3 on it are uncertain; the CDR3 is the one TCRdb lists. The chain uses TRBV9 and TRBJ1-3. The germline V gene has CDR1 SGDLS and CDR2 YYNGEE. With termini counted, the CDR3 has 12 amino acids. Here the CDR3 reads CASSGARLAEAH.

V is TRBV2 and J is TRBJ2-7, with 8 bases that match TRBD2. TRBJ2-1 explains the end of the DNA better; the J call may be wrong. The CDR3 has 14 amino acids. Germline V gives CDR1 SNHLY, CDR2 FYNNEI. The CDR3, as DNA: TGTGCCAGCAGTGGAGCGGGAGTGACCAATGAGCAGTTCTTC. Its translation is CASSGAGVTNEQFF.

In its sample, this clonotype was seen a few times. The chain is built from TRBV5-1 and TRBJ1-1; no clear D gene. V was trimmed by 5 bases and J by 5 bases, leaving 13 bases between them. The CDR3 is 13 residues long. Germline CDR1 is SGHRS and CDR2 is YFSETQ. Written as DNA, the CDR3 is TGCGCCAGCAGGTCGGGATGGTTTACTGAAGCTTTCTTT. Its translation is CASRSGWFTEAFF.

This chain joins TRBV2 and TRBJ2-5, with D tentatively TRBD1 or TRBD2 (5 bases each). The CDR3 is 14 residues long. Per the germline V gene, CDR1 is SNHLY and CDR2 is FYNNEI. Trimming removed 6 bases from V and 3 bases from J, with 14 bases in between. In DNA, the CDR3 is TGTGCCAGCAGCTGGGGGACGAATGAAGAGACCCAGTACTTC. Translated, it gives CASSWGTNEETQYF. Drawing the rest from reference TRBV2 and TRBJ2-5, the complete variable domain is EPEVTQTPSHQVTQMGQEVILRCVPISNHLYFYWYRQILGQKVEFLVSFYNNEISEKSEIFDDQFSVERPDGSNFTLKIRSTKLEDSAMYFCASSWGTNEETQYFGPGTRLLVL.

The chain employs TRBV29-1 and TRBJ1-1; perhaps TRBD1 as D (6 bases). The CDR3 is 15 residues long. Germline CDR1 SQVTM, CDR2 ANQGSEA. Deletions cut 7 bases from V and 1 base from J, with 19 bases between. The CDR3 loop is CSASQGYGSNTEAFF. CDR3 nucleotide sequence: TGCAGCGCCTCACAGGGTTATGGCTCGAACACTGAAGCTTTCTTT.

Ten or more counts support this clonotype. The chain combines TRBV2 with TRBJ1-1; D might be TRBD1 (5 bases). The germline V gene encodes CDR1 SNHLY and CDR2 FYNNEI. Trimming pared 8 bases from V and 3 bases from J, leaving 13 bases between. The CDR3 is made up of 13 amino acids. The CDR3 DNA follows: TGTGCCAGCCGCCAGGGTCCGGACACTGAAGCTTTCTTT. It yields the protein CASRQGPDTEAFF.

The chain carries TRBV19 and TRBJ1-5; no clear D. V shed 3 bases and J shed 0 bases, with 9 bases lying between them. CDR1 and CDR2 from the germline V gene are LNHDA and SQIVND (reference sequence). The CDR3 totals 15 residues. CDR3 residues: CASSMGGYSNQPQHF. In DNA, the CDR3 is TGTGCCAGTAGTATGGGAGGATATAGCAATCAGCCCCAGCATTTT. Full variable domain (outside the CDR3, taken from reference TRBV19 and TRBJ1-5): DGGITQSPKYLFRKEGQNVTLSCEQNLNHDAMYWYRQDPGQGLRLIYYSQIVNDFQKGDIAEGYSVSREKKESFPLTVTSAQKNPTAFYLCASSMGGYSNQPQHFGDGTRLSIL.

This clonotype was recorded once. The chain couples TRBV7-2 to TRBJ2-5; 8 bases map to TRBD2. The DNA matches TRBJ2-1 better at its end, which makes the J call doubtful. Germline CDR1 SGHTA, CDR2 FQGNSA. The CDR3 is 15 residues long. The CDR3 DNA sequence: TGTGCCAGCAGCCCCGGACTAGCCCCATACAATGAGCAGTTCTTC. Its translation is CASSPGLAPYNEQFF.

The V gene is TRBV2, the J gene TRBJ2-5; TRBD2 aligns across 9 bases. CDR1 is SNHLY, CDR2 FYNNEI, per germline. V lost 6 bases to trimming and J lost 11 bases; unmatched junction nucleotides: 19. The CDR3 is made up of 16 amino acids. CDR3 protein: CASSLSGGGARDTQYF. CDR3 DNA sequence: TGTGCCAGCAGCCTCTCCGGCGGGGGGGCCCGAGATACGCAGTACTTC.

This chain connects TRBV7-2 to TRBJ2-6; 7 bases line up with TRBD1. The germline gives CDR1 SGHTA, CDR2 FQGNSA. Germline trimming cut 5 bases from V and 8 bases from J; bases unmatched to any gene: 6. This CDR3 is built from 14 residues. CDR3 nucleotide sequence: TGTGCCAGCAGCCCCATGGGACAGCCCAACGTCCTGACTTTC. This sequence encodes CASSPMGQPNVLTF.

The table lists this clonotype with a few counts. The chain has TRBV15 and TRBJ1-2; 9 bases fit TRBD1. Germline CDR1 LNHNV, CDR2 YYDKDF (reference sequence). The junction had 9 bases not matched to a gene; V was cut back by 6 bases and J by 7 bases. The CDR3 extends over 14 amino acids. The chain's CDR3 is CATSTGQGFFGYTF. The CDR3, as DNA: TGTGCCACCAGTACGGGACAGGGCTTTTTTGGCTACACCTTC. The full variable domain, in which reference TRBV15 and TRBJ1-2 provide the parts outside the CDR3, is DAMVIQNPRYQVTQFGKPVTLSCSQTLNHNVMYWYQQKSSQAPKLLFHYYDKDFNNEADTPDNFQSRRPNTSFCFLDIRSPGLGDTAMYLCATSTGQGFFGYTFGSGTRLTVV.

The V gene is TRBV10-1, the J gene TRBJ2-7; 11 positions agree with TRBD2. CDR3 length: 17 residues. V shed 2 bases, J shed 2 bases, and the junction held 8 bases outside the gene matches. Germline V gene sequence: CDR1 WNHNN, CDR2 SYGVQD (reference sequence). The CDR3 region is CASSESALAGGAYEQYF. CDR3 sequence (DNA): TGCGCCAGCAGTGAGAGCGCCCTAGCGGGGGGCGCCTACGAGCAGTACTTC.

This chain uses TRBV5-1 with TRBJ2-2; 8 bases line up with TRBD1. There are 16 residues in the CDR3. Per the germline V gene, CDR1 is SGHRS and CDR2 is YFSETQ. V shed 4 bases, J shed 5 bases, and the junction held 10 bases outside the gene matches. Here the CDR3 DNA reads TGCGCCAGCAGCGTGACGACAGGGGCCGGGACCGGGGAGCTGTTTTTT. Protein: CASSVTTGAGTGELFF.

The rearrangement links TRBV7-2 to TRBJ2-2; tentatively, D is TRBD2 (5 bases). CDR1 is SGHTA and CDR2 is FQGNSA in the germline V gene. V was shortened by 5 bases and J by 1 base, with 20 bases between the two germline ends. The CDR3 consists of 18 residues. The chain's CDR3 is CASSALFSWGVNTGELFF. CDR3 in DNA: TGTGCCAGCAGCGCGCTGTTTTCGTGGGGAGTGAACACCGGGGAGCTGTTTTTT.

In its sample, this clonotype was seen many times. The chain couples TRBV29-1 to TRBJ1-2; D is possibly TRBD1 (5 bases). Germline lookup yields CDR1 SQVTM and CDR2 ANQGSEA. V dropped 6 bases and J dropped 3 bases, with 17 bases sitting between them. This CDR3 contains 14 residues. The CDR3 nucleotides are TGCAGCGTCCGCCCGGCAGGGAAACACTATGGCTACACCTTC. Translated, it gives CSVRPAGKHYGYTF. The entire variable domain, with the rest obtained from reference TRBV29-1 and TRBJ1-2, is as follows: SAVISQKPSRDICQRGTSLTIQCQVDSQVTMMFWYRQQPGQSLTLIATANQGSEATYESGFVIDKFPISRPNLTFSTLTVSNMSPEDSSIYLCSVRPAGKHYGYTFGSGTRLTVV.